The 22 T cell receptor beta chains given below trace back to one sample, sequenced in a study of shared T cell receptors in the human thymus (TCRdb year 2021). The library relied on the immunoSEQ multiplex PCR assay. TCRdb re-hosts the immuneACCESS table, in-frame sequences only. Its copies lack some clones; in the studies checked, an unresolved V gene accounts for under half of them, and the cause for the rest is not known. The sample has 600,000 or so clones on record, approximately 89% of them singletons. Roughly 0.0086% of the sample lies in the top ten. These same records also appear under a second study, on human thymus T cells.

Specimen: thymocytes. All receptors come from a boy less than two years old with a congenital heart defect. Donor details come from another sample of the same person, matched by shared clones.

The chain employs TRBV7-3 and TRBJ1-1; D call uncertain. Per the germline V gene, CDR1 is SGHTA and CDR2 is FQGTGA. This CDR3 is 14 amino acids long. V dropped 0 bases and J dropped 4 bases, with 9 bases sitting between them. Written as DNA, the CDR3 is TGTGCCAGCAGCTTAACGAGGAGTGGCACTGAAGCTTTCTTT. It codes for CASSLTRSGTEAFF.

The chain joins TRBV5-6 to TRBJ2-5; 13 bases align to TRBD2. The end of the DNA is better explained by TRBJ2-7, so the J call may be wrong. Looked up from germline, CDR1 is SGHDT and CDR2 is YYEEEE. The CDR3 consists of 18 residues. The CDR3, as DNA: TGTGCCAGCAGCTTTAAAAAGACTAGCGGGGGGAGAGCCTACGAGCAGTACTTC. It encodes CASSFKKTSGGRAYEQYF.

This chain connects TRBV14 to TRBJ1-2; D might be TRBD1 (6 bases). The length of the CDR3 is 15 residues. Germline CDR1 reads SGHDN; CDR2 reads FVKESK. V was pared by 3 bases and J by 7 bases, with 18 bases between. The CDR3 sequence: CASSQDVRGGPGYTF. The CDR3 nucleotides are TGTGCCAGCAGCCAGGACGTTAGGGGGGGACCTGGCTACACCTTC. The full variable domain, rest sourced from reference TRBV14 and TRBJ1-2, is EAGVTQFPSHSVIEKGQTVTLRCDPISGHDNLYWYRRVMGKEIKFLLHFVKESKQDESGMPNNRFLAERTGGTYSTLKVQPAELEDSGVYFCASSQDVRGGPGYTFGSGTRLTVV.

This chain joins TRBV14 and TRBJ2-1; D unclear. V was cut by 1 base and J by 0 bases, with 10 bases left in between. Germline V gene lookup returns CDR1 SGHDN and CDR2 FVKESK. The CDR3 spans 16 residues. The CDR3 DNA reads as TGTGCCAGCAGCCAAGTCGCGGAGCCCTCCTACAATGAGCAGTTCTTC. This sequence encodes CASSQVAEPSYNEQFF.

This clone was counted once. This chain links TRBV19 with TRBJ2-2; tentative D call: TRBD1 (6 bases). V lost 4 bases to trimming and J lost 1 base, with 7 bases between them. Germline CDR1 is LNHDA and CDR2 is SQIVND (reference sequence). There are 14 residues in the CDR3. CDR3 DNA: TGTGCCAGTAGTACGGGACAGAACACCGGGGAGCTGTTTTTT. Translation: CASSTGQNTGELFF.

The sample holds a few counts of this clone. The rearrangement joins TRBV27 to TRBJ2-5; weak D call: TRBD1 (5 bases). V was trimmed by 6 bases and J by 1 base, leaving 21 bases between them. Germline loops: CDR1 MNHEY, CDR2 SMNVEV (reference sequence). The CDR3 has 17 amino acids. CDR3 in amino acids: CASSAAEGKGLQETQYF. CDR3 bases: TGTGCCAGCAGCGCCGCCGAAGGGAAGGGGCTCCAAGAGACCCAGTACTTC.

The chain is built from TRBV11-3 and TRBJ2-2, with 8 bases identical to TRBD2. This CDR3 comprises 15 residues. CDR1 is SGHNT and CDR2 is YENEEA in the germline V gene. V lost 2 bases and J lost 1; bases outside the gene matches: 0. In DNA, the CDR3 is TGTGCCAGCAGCTTAAGCGGGGGGAACACCGGGGAGCTGTTTTTT. Protein sequence: CASSLSGGNTGELFF.

The genes are TRBV15 and TRBJ1-2, with TRBD1 as a possible D gene (6 bases). Looked up from germline, CDR1 is LNHNV and CDR2 is YYDKDF (reference sequence). The CDR3 is 13 amino acids. V shed 1 base and J shed 8 bases, with 11 bases lying between them. CDR3 protein: CATSRGGRAGYTF. For the CDR3, the DNA is TGTGCCACCAGCAGAGGGGGGCGTGCAGGCTACACCTTC.

The V gene is TRBV4-1, the J gene TRBJ1-5; D perhaps matches TRBD1 (6 bases). Germline V CDR1 and CDR2: MGHRA, YSYEKL. CDR3 length equals 16 residues. V was trimmed by 4 bases and J by 2 bases, leaving 15 bases between them. The CDR3 nucleotides are TGCGCCAGCAGCCCCCGAGGGGGTGAGGGCAATCAGCCCCAGCATTTT. This sequence encodes CASSPRGGEGNQPQHF.

This clone was counted a few times. The rearrangement uses TRBV28 and TRBJ1-1; D gene unclear. V gave up 5 bases and J gave up 1 base, with 11 bases separating them. Germline CDR1 and CDR2: MDHEN and SYDVKM. The CDR3 length is 14 residues. CDR3: CASSTNHRNTEAFF. As DNA, the CDR3 is TGTGCCAGCAGTACCAACCACAGGAACACTGAAGCTTTCTTT.

This chain links TRBV5-1 with TRBJ1-4, with D possibly being TRBD1 (5 bases). CDR1 SGHRS and CDR2 YFSETQ come from the germline V gene. The CDR3 is made up of 14 amino acids. V was shortened by 3 bases and J by 7 bases, with 13 bases between the two germline ends. Here the CDR3 DNA reads TGCGCCAGCAGCTGGGGGGGAGGTGTTGAAAAACTGTTTTTT. Its translation is CASSWGGGVEKLFF. Complete variable domain (other parts from reference TRBV5-1 and TRBJ1-4): KAGVTQTPRYLIKTRGQQVTLSCSPISGHRSVSWYQQTPGQGLQFLFEYFSETQRNKGNFPGRFSGRQFSNSRSEMNVSTLELGDSALYLCASSWGGGVEKLFFGSGTQLSVL.

V gene TRBV12-5 combines with J gene TRBJ2-7; 10 bases align to TRBD2. Looked up from germline, CDR1 is LGHNT and CDR2 is FRNRAP. There are 21 residues in the CDR3. V lost 0 bases and J lost 3; bases outside the gene matches: 20. CDR3: CASGLVPIFKVGTSADYEQYF. In DNA, the CDR3 is TGTGCTAGTGGTTTGGTACCGATCTTTAAAGTCGGGACTAGCGCAGACTACGAGCAGTACTTC.

The V call is TRBV6-4, the J call TRBJ2-3, with 9 bases identical to TRBD1. This CDR3 region has 16 residues. Germline V lookup: CDR1 MRHNA, CDR2 SNTAGT. The J segment lost 2 bases and the V segment lost 3 bases, leaving 6 bases of the junction unmatched. DNA of the CDR3: TGTGCCAGCAGTGAAGGGGGACAGGGACACACAGATACGCAGTATTTT. It encodes CASSEGGQGHTDTQYF.

The chain is built from TRBV4-3 and TRBJ2-7; D is ambiguous. Trimming stripped 0 bases from V and 7 bases from J, with 10 bases between. Germline CDR1 reads LGHNA; CDR2 reads YSLEER. The CDR3 runs to 13 residues. This CDR3 reads CASSQDLSREQYF. DNA of the CDR3: TGCGCCAGCAGCCAAGATCTCTCTAGGGAGCAGTACTTC.

This clone appeared a few times. Additional DNA sequences in this sample encode the identical CDR3. The V call is TRBV28, the J call TRBJ2-7, with 9 bases lining up with TRBD1. Germline V CDR1 and CDR2: MDHEN, SYDVKM. This CDR3 spans 14 amino acids. V trimming: 5 bases; J trimming: 3 bases; junction bases outside the gene matches: 5. This CDR3 is CASSRRDRDYEQYF. CDR3 nucleotides: TGTGCCAGCAGTCGCCGGGACAGGGACTACGAGCAGTACTTC.

The chain combines TRBV19 with TRBJ2-1; 9 bases are shared with TRBD2. The CDR3 is made up of 17 amino acids. V lost 8 bases, J lost 8 bases, and 19 bases stayed unmatched. Looked up from germline, CDR1 is LNHDA and CDR2 is SQIVND (reference sequence). The CDR3, as DNA: TGTGCCAGTTCGCGCCGATTTTATAGTAGCGGGAGAGATGAGCAGTTCTTC. Translated, it gives CASSRRFYSSGRDEQFF. Supplemented by reference TRBV19 and TRBJ2-1, the full variable domain reads DGGITQSPKYLFRKEGQNVTLSCEQNLNHDAMYWYRQDPGQGLRLIYYSQIVNDFQKGDIAEGYSVSREKKESFPLTVTSAQKNPTAFYLCASSRRFYSSGRDEQFFGPGTRLTVL.

The genes are TRBV12-5 and TRBJ2-1, with 10 positions matching TRBD1. Per the germline V gene, CDR1 is LGHNT and CDR2 is FRNRAP. V shed 6 bases and J 3 bases; nucleotides not matched to a gene: 5. This CDR3 contains 15 residues. CDR3 sequence reads: CASGGRDRGYNEQFF. CDR3 DNA: TGTGCTAGTGGGGGAAGGGACAGGGGCTACAATGAGCAGTTCTTC.

The V and J genes are TRBV5-1 and TRBJ1-1; 8 bases match TRBD1. V shed 4 bases, J shed 1 base, and the junction held 6 bases outside the gene matches. CDR1 and CDR2 from the germline V gene are SGHRS and YFSETQ. This CDR3 is 15 amino acids long. Written as DNA, the CDR3 is TGCGCCAGCAGCGTGGACAGGGAATGGAACACTGAAGCTTTCTTT. It encodes CASSVDREWNTEAFF.

The gene calls are TRBV4-1 and TRBJ1-5, with D possibly being TRBD1 (5 bases). This CDR3 has 14 amino acids. Germline CDR1 MGHRA, CDR2 YSYEKL. The V end was cut by 2 bases, the J end by 7 bases, with 12 bases between. In nucleotides, the CDR3 is TGCGCCAGCAGCCAACTAAGGGGTGTCCAGCCCCAGCATTTT. It codes for CASSQLRGVQPQHF.

The V call is TRBV15, the J call TRBJ2-1, with D possibly being TRBD1 (5 bases). This CDR3 is built from 13 residues. The V gene's germline CDR1 is LNHNV and CDR2 YYDKDF (reference sequence). V lost 0 bases and J lost 9, with 9 bases in between. CDR3: CATSRDRATEQFF. The CDR3 DNA reads as TGTGCCACCAGCAGAGACAGGGCTACTGAGCAGTTCTTC.

The chain links TRBV30 to TRBJ2-7; a possible D gene is TRBD1 (7 bases). Looked up from germline, CDR1 is GTSNPN and CDR2 is SVGIG (reference sequence). This CDR3 has 16 amino acids. V was pared by 4 bases and J by 4 bases, with 23 bases between. CDR3 in DNA: TGTGCCTGGACCCCCCACCGGCGGGACAGAAAATACGAGCAGTACTTC. It is translated as CAWTPHRRDRKYEQYF.

V and J are TRBV6-5 and TRBJ2-3; 13 bases align to TRBD2. This CDR3 comprises 15 residues. The V segment lost 6 bases and the J segment 6 bases; nucleotides outside the gene matches: 6. Germline values: CDR1 MNHEY, CDR2 SVGAGI. CDR3 DNA: TGTGCCAGCAGCGGACTAGCGGGAGATGTGGATACGCAGTATTTT. Protein: CASSGLAGDVDTQYF.